Listed here are 32 T cell receptor beta chains from one sample, sequenced in a study of cytomegalovirus exposure and HLA in healthy donors. The study ran its PCR with 60 Vbeta and 13 Jbeta primers. The assay was immunoSEQ multiplex PCR, and TCRdb's table has in-frame clones only and misses some. The sample lists nearly 110,000 clones, 70% to 85% occurring once. Sequenced: PBMCs. The receptors here all came from a boy younger than 18 in good health and CMV-seronegative.

The chain recombines TRBV28 with TRBJ1-1; the D gene is possibly TRBD1 (6 bases). The CDR3 consists of 12 residues. V lost 4 bases and J 3 bases, leaving 6 bases between the germline ends. From germline, CDR1 is MDHEN and CDR2 SYDVKM. The CDR3 DNA reads as TGTGCCAGCAGTTCAGGGGACACTGAAGCTTTCTTT. Translated, it gives CASSSGDTEAFF.

The genes are TRBV28 and TRBJ2-7; no reliable D call. CDR3 length equals 15 residues. Germline-derived CDR1 and CDR2 are MDHEN and SYDVKM. V lost 4 bases and J lost 3, with 16 bases in between. The CDR3 region is CASSWNAGFYYEQYF. In DNA form, the CDR3 reads TGTGCCAGCAGTTGGAATGCCGGGTTCTACTACGAGCAGTACTTC.

The CDR3 nucleotides are TGCGCCAGCAGCTTAAGTACAGGGGGCGATCAGCCCCAGCATTTT. Its translation is CASSLSTGGDQPQHF. The gene calls are TRBV5-1 and TRBJ1-5; 9 bases are a match to TRBD1. The germline V gene encodes CDR1 SGHRS and CDR2 YFSETQ. This CDR3 has 15 amino acids. The V gene end was trimmed by 2 bases and the J gene end by 5 bases; junction bases not matched to a gene: 5.

The chain has TRBV11-2 and TRBJ2-5; TRBD2 matches 9 bases. This CDR3 is built from 17 residues. J lost 5 bases, V lost 1 base, and 11 bases had no gene match. Germline V gene lookup returns CDR1 SGHAT and CDR2 FQNNGV. The CDR3 loop is CASSLGTGTSWGETQYF. The CDR3 bases are TGTGCCAGCAGCTTAGGGACCGGGACTAGCTGGGGGGAGACCCAGTACTTC. Looking up the rest from reference TRBV11-2 and TRBJ2-5 gives the full variable domain: EAGVAQSPRYKIIEKRQSVAFWCNPISGHATLYWYQQILGQGPKLLIQFQNNGVVDDSQLPKDRFSAERLKGVDSTLKIQPAKLEDSAVYLCASSLGTGTSWGETQYFGPGTRLLVL.

CDR3 DNA sequence: TGTGCCAGCAGTCATGACGCGGAAGGAAAACTGTTTTTT. Translation gives CASSHDAEGKLFF. The rearrangement links TRBV28 to TRBJ1-4; D is unclear. The length of the CDR3 is 13 residues. Looked up from germline, CDR1 is MDHEN and CDR2 is SYDVKM. Deletions cut 5 bases from V and 10 bases from J, with 14 bases between.

The V and J genes are TRBV9 and TRBJ2-5; D possibly corresponds to TRBD2 (6 bases). The V gene's germline CDR1 is SGDLS and CDR2 YYNGEE. This CDR3 comprises 14 residues. Trimming took off 3 bases at V and 5 bases at J, with 14 bases between the two ends. The CDR3 protein is CASSGRGGIETQYF. The CDR3 bases are TGTGCCAGCAGCGGACGTGGCGGGATCGAGACCCAGTACTTC.

J is TRBJ1-1 and V is TRBV11-3; 7 bases match TRBD1. The germline gives CDR1 SGHNT, CDR2 YENEEA. The V segment lost 5 bases and the J segment 5 bases; nucleotides outside the gene matches: 5. The CDR3 sequence is 13 residues long. CDR3 nucleotides: TGTGCCAGCAGCGAGGACAGGTGGACTGAAGCTTTCTTT. It codes for CASSEDRWTEAFF.

The chain links TRBV5-4 to TRBJ2-5, with 7 bases identical to TRBD2. J lost 1 base, V lost 2 bases, and 8 bases had no gene match. Germline CDR1 and CDR2: SGHNT and YYREEE (reference sequence). The CDR3 has 16 residues. CDR3 loop: CASSFALIAGQETQYF. CDR3 coding DNA: TGTGCCAGCAGCTTTGCGTTAATAGCGGGCCAAGAGACCCAGTACTTC.

This clone turned up a few times. The CDR3: CASRGGPNSPLHF. In DNA form, the CDR3 reads TGTGCCAGCAGGGGGGGTCCCAATTCACCCCTCCACTTT. V is TRBV9 and J is TRBJ1-6; D perhaps matches TRBD1 (5 bases). In germline, CDR1 is SGDLS, CDR2 YYNGEE. There are 13 residues in the CDR3. V was clipped by 5 bases and J by 7 bases, with 10 bases between them.

The genes are TRBV5-1 and TRBJ2-5; D is perhaps TRBD1 (5 bases). Germline CDR1 reads SGHRS; CDR2 reads YFSETQ. V lost 0 bases to trimming and J lost 3 bases, with 9 bases between them. The CDR3 covers 14 residues. The CDR3 DNA is TGCGCCAGCAGCTTGGAAGGGGCGAAAGAGACCCAGTACTTC. Its protein product is CASSLEGAKETQYF.

This clone was seen a single time. CDR3 residues: CASSAWGTGSSYNEQFF. The CDR3 nucleotides read TGCGCCAGCAGCGCCTGGGGGACAGGGAGCTCCTACAATGAGCAGTTCTTC. The genes are TRBV5-1 and TRBJ2-1; 9 nucleotides align to TRBD1. The germline CDR1 and CDR2 sequences are SGHRS and YFSETQ. V was clipped by 4 bases and J by 0 bases; unmatched bases: 8. This CDR3 is 17 amino acids long.

The chain recombines TRBV6-4 with TRBJ2-6, with 8 bases that match TRBD1. The CDR3 consists of 16 residues. Germline loops: CDR1 MRHNA, CDR2 SNTAGT. V trimming: 0 bases; J trimming: 2 bases; junction bases outside the gene matches: 0. The CDR3 coding sequence is TGTGCCAGCAGTGACTCGACAGGGGCTGGGGCCAACGTCCTGACTTTC. Translating gives CASSDSTGAGANVLTF.

This clone appeared a few times. The rearrangement links TRBV13 to TRBJ1-1, with D unresolved. Trimming removed 6 bases at V and 4 bases at J, with 15 bases between. This CDR3 is 14 amino acids long. CDR1 and CDR2 from the germline V gene are PRHDT and FYEKMQ (reference sequence). The CDR3 DNA is TGTGCCAGCAGAAACCCCCGGTCGAGCACTGAAGCTTTCTTT. Its protein product is CASRNPRSSTEAFF.

This clone was recorded a few times. The rearrangement uses TRBV28 and TRBJ1-2, with a possible D match to TRBD1 (5 bases). The CDR3 is 14 amino acids. Trimming stripped 6 bases from V and 2 bases from J, with 13 bases between. Germline V lookup: CDR1 MDHEN, CDR2 SYDVKM. The chain's CDR3 is CASSPYSGNYGYTF. The DNA of the CDR3 is TGTGCCAGCAGCCCCTATTCAGGGAACTATGGCTACACCTTC.

This sequence joins TRBV11-2 and TRBJ2-3; D possibly corresponds to TRBD2 (5 bases). The CDR3 is 18 residues long. Germline V gene data show CDR1 as SGHAT and CDR2 as FQNNGV. Trimming cost V 3 bases and J 4 bases, with 23 bases left between them. CDR3 sequence: CASSFGVVGSLFADTQYF. In nucleotides, the CDR3 is TGTGCCAGCAGCTTCGGGGTCGTCGGCAGTTTGTTTGCAGATACGCAGTATTTT.

The V call is TRBV7-2, the J call TRBJ1-6, with a tentative D call TRBD1 (5 bases). Germline CDR1 reads SGHTA; CDR2 reads FQGNSA. Trimming took 4 bases from V and 9 from J, leaving 7 bases between them. The length of the CDR3 is 12 residues. Here the CDR3 reads CASSYTGSPLHF. CDR3 in DNA: TGTGCCAGCAGCTACACAGGTTCACCCCTCCACTTT.

The chain carries TRBV7-9 and TRBJ1-2; 9 bases are shared with TRBD1. This CDR3 contains 15 residues. CDR1 is SEHNR and CDR2 is FQNEAQ in the germline V gene (reference sequence). Germline trimming cut 5 bases from V and 7 bases from J; bases unmatched to any gene: 11. Written as DNA, the CDR3 is TGTGCCAGCAGCCCCCCCACAGGGGGCTATTCTGGCTACACCTTC. Its protein is CASSPPTGGYSGYTF. The full variable domain, its missing parts supplied by reference TRBV7-9 and TRBJ1-2, is DTGVSQNPRHKITKRGQNVTFRCDPISEHNRLYWYRQTLGQGPEFLTYFQNEAQLEKSRLLSDRFSAERPKGSFSTLEIQRTEQGDSAMYLCASSPPTGGYSGYTFGSGTRLTVV.

This clone was found once. The rearrangement uses TRBV7-8 and TRBJ2-1; the match to TRBD2 covers 8 bases. There are 15 residues in the CDR3. Germline V lookup: CDR1 SGHVS, CDR2 FQNEAQ. V was clipped by 5 bases and J by 8 bases; unmatched bases: 11. The CDR3, as DNA: TGTGCCAGCAGCCTGGAAGCGGGAGCCTGGGATGAGCAGTTCTTC. Translating it yields CASSLEAGAWDEQFF.

The chain joins TRBV27 to TRBJ1-2, with TRBD1 identical over 8 bases. The CDR3 runs to 15 residues. Per the germline V gene, CDR1 is MNHEY and CDR2 is SMNVEV (reference sequence). After removal of 4 bases from V and 7 bases from J, the junction contained 11 bases not matched to a gene. The CDR3 bases are TGTGCCAGCAGTTACGGAGGACAGGGTGTCGGTGGCTACACCTTC. It encodes CASSYGGQGVGGYTF.

V gene TRBV6-5 combines with J gene TRBJ2-7; 9 bases are a match to TRBD2. The trim removed 8 bases at V and 4 bases at J, leaving 6 bases unmatched. The CDR3 consists of 13 residues. Germline CDR1 and CDR2: MNHEY and SVGAGI. CDR3 bases: TGTGCCAGCGAGAGCGGGAGGAGTTACGAGCAGTACTTC. It translates to CASESGRSYEQYF.

The V call is TRBV7-9, the J call TRBJ2-3; D not certain. CDR1 is SEHNR and CDR2 is FQNEAQ in the germline V gene (reference sequence). V was shortened by 3 bases and J by 5 bases, with 9 bases between the two germline ends. CDR3 length equals 13 residues. The CDR3 DNA reads as TGTGCCAGCAGCTTCCTATCGGGAGATACGCAGTATTTT. It encodes CASSFLSGDTQYF.

The chain has TRBV15 and TRBJ2-3, with TRBD1 matching over 11 bases. J was trimmed by 4 bases and V by 0 bases; bases with no gene match: 12. The CDR3 is 19 residues long. In germline, CDR1 is LNHNV, CDR2 YYDKDF (reference sequence). The CDR3 DNA sequence: TGTGCCACCAGCAGAGACCTAGCGGGACAGGGGGGAATAGCAGATACGCAGTATTTT. This gives the protein CATSRDLAGQGGIADTQYF. Full variable domain (outside the CDR3, taken from reference TRBV15 and TRBJ2-3): DAMVIQNPRYQVTQFGKPVTLSCSQTLNHNVMYWYQQKSSQAPKLLFHYYDKDFNNEADTPDNFQSRRPNTSFCFLDIRSPGLGDTAMYLCATSRDLAGQGGIADTQYFGPGTRLTVL.

This rearrangement joins TRBV27 to TRBJ2-7; D is possibly TRBD2 (5 bases). CDR3 length equals 14 residues. V was cut by 9 bases and J by 2 bases, with 17 bases left in between. The V gene's germline CDR1 is MNHEY and CDR2 SMNVEV (reference sequence). The CDR3 sequence is CASVEGDGPYEQYF. As DNA, the CDR3 is TGTGCCAGTGTAGAGGGAGACGGACCCTACGAGCAGTACTTC.

CDR3 nucleotides: TGCGCCAGCAGGCGAAATACCGACACAGATACGCAGTATTTT. This translates into CASRRNTDTDTQYF. This rearrangement joins TRBV5-1 to TRBJ2-3; D ambiguous. Between the trimmed V and J ends, which lost 5 bases and 2 bases, there was a span of 12 bases. Per germline, CDR1 SGHRS and CDR2 YFSETQ. The CDR3 contains 14 residues.

The table lists this clone with a count of one. The CDR3 sequence is CASSLSGIHEQYF. The CDR3 DNA reads as TGTGCCAGCAGCTTGTCGGGGATCCACGAGCAGTACTTC. The V and J genes are TRBV5-4 and TRBJ2-7, with a tentative D call TRBD2 (5 bases). The germline V gene encodes CDR1 SGHNT and CDR2 YYREEE (reference sequence). This CDR3 comprises 13 residues. With 1 base removed from V and 5 bases from J, the gap between germline ends came to 10 bases.

In its sample, this clone was seen once. CDR3 nucleotide sequence: TGTGCCAGCAGTGAAGGGGGGCTCGGGAATCAGCCCCAGCATTTT. Translation gives CASSEGGLGNQPQHF. The chain recombines TRBV2 with TRBJ1-5, with a weak D call TRBD1 (6 bases). Germline CDR1 reads SNHLY; CDR2 reads FYNNEI. V lost 1 base, J lost 4 bases, and 11 bases lay in between. The CDR3 spans 15 residues. The variable domain in full, completed from reference TRBV2 and TRBJ1-5, reads EPEVTQTPSHQVTQMGQEVILRCVPISNHLYFYWYRQILGQKVEFLVSFYNNEISEKSEIFDDQFSVERPDGSNFTLKIRSTKLEDSAMYFCASSEGGLGNQPQHFGDGTRLSIL.

The chain is built from TRBV7-9 and TRBJ2-7; TRBD2 is a possible D gene (5 bases). V was cut by 3 bases and J by 7 bases, with 10 bases left in between. Per germline, CDR1 SEHNR and CDR2 FQNEAQ (reference sequence). The CDR3 runs 12 residues. CDR3 DNA: TGTGCCAGCAGCTTGGGGAGAGTTGAGCAGTACTTC. This gives the protein CASSLGRVEQYF.

This clone has more than one count but fewer than ten. The chain has TRBV30 and TRBJ1-5, with D tentatively TRBD1 (5 bases). The CDR3 has 13 amino acids. Trimming took 2 bases from V and 6 from J, leaving 11 bases between them. Germline V gene sequence: CDR1 GTSNPN, CDR2 SVGIG (reference sequence). The chain's CDR3 is CAWSSLGLQPQHF. The CDR3, as DNA: TGTGCCTGGAGTTCCTTGGGGCTTCAGCCCCAGCATTTT.

The chain employs TRBV5-4 and TRBJ2-7; D is possibly TRBD2 (7 bases). The V gene's germline CDR1 is SGHNT and CDR2 YYREEE (reference sequence). This CDR3 has 14 amino acids. V was trimmed by 3 bases and J by 3 bases, leaving 13 bases between them. The CDR3 sequence: CASSWGGQYYEQYF. CDR3 coding DNA: TGTGCCAGCAGCTGGGGGGGACAATACTACGAGCAGTACTTC.

A few counts support this clone. V is TRBV10-3 and J is TRBJ1-2, with D possibly TRBD1 on 5 matching bases. V lost 0 bases, J lost 6 bases, and 8 bases lay in between. The germline gives CDR1 ENHRY, CDR2 SYGVKD. CDR3 size: 13 residues. The CDR3 sequence is CAISESKGDGYTF. The CDR3 DNA is TGTGCCATCAGTGAGTCGAAAGGGGATGGCTACACCTTC.

The chain is built from TRBV28 and TRBJ1-5; the D gene is possibly TRBD1 (6 bases). Germline-derived CDR1 and CDR2 are MDHEN and SYDVKM. The CDR3 spans 15 residues. V was pared by 5 bases and J by 0 bases, with 11 bases between. CDR3 coding DNA: TGTGCCAGCAGTAATCAGGGGAATAGCAATCAGCCCCAGCATTTT. This gives the protein CASSNQGNSNQPQHF.

This chain connects TRBV2 to TRBJ2-1; 8 bases align to TRBD2. The junction had 10 bases not matched to a gene; V was cut back by 6 bases and J by 6 bases. The V gene's germline CDR1 is SNHLY and CDR2 FYNNEI. This CDR3 contains 15 residues. In nucleotides, the CDR3 is TGTGCCAGCAGGGGGGCCGGGACTAGGTCCAATGAGCAGTTCTTC. It yields the protein CASRGAGTRSNEQFF.